The TCR beta chain under discussion was sequenced for a study of T-cell reconstitution after alpha-beta-depleted transplantation in children. Deletions cut 0 bases from V and 4 bases from J, with 14 bases between. This CDR3 has 17 amino acids. CDR1 and CDR2 (germline): SGDLS, YYNGEE. Note on this clonotype: Its target is unknown.

The authors prepared the TCRbeta library with unique molecular identifiers. TCRdb processed the PCR reads anew with MiXCR; each CDR3 protein has one entry. There are hundreds of thousands of distinct CDR3 sequences in the sample; about an eighth occur only once, and about 2% lies in the top ten. Overall study findings and caveats: It was newly produced T cells that mostly accounted for T-cell counts and diversity one year after transplant. Diversity of TCRbeta at day 60 was high in some patients, arising from surviving recipient T cells and thymic progenitors.

The chain employs TRBV9 and TRBJ2-6; perhaps TRBD1 as D (5 bases). This sample comprised PBMCs, mostly from graft donor cells, obtained 360 days after TCRalphabeta/CD19-depleted stem cell transplant. This clonotype was sampled from a male patient younger than 18 who had a stem cell transplant for acute myeloid leukemia, so the T cells may come from the graft donor. The CDR3 here is CASSVGFQGAGANVLTF. The CDR3 DNA reads TGTGCCAGCAGCGTAGGGTTTCAGGGTGCGGGGGCCAACGTCCTGACTTTC.